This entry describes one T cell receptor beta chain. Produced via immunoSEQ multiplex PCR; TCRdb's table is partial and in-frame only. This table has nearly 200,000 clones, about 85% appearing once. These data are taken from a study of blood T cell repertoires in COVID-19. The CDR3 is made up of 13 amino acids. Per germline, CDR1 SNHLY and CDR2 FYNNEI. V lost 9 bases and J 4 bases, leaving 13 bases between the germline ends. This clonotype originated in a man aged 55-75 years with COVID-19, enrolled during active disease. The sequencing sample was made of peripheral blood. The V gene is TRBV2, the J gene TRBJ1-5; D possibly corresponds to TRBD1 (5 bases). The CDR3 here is CASTRVTNQPQHF. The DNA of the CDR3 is TGTGCCAGTACCAGGGTAACGAATCAGCCCCAGCATTTT.